These T cell receptor beta chains were read from a single sample in a study of T cells after yellow fever vaccination. TCRdb recomputed calls from the 5' RACE reads with MiXCR, one row per CDR3 protein. The repertoire includes under 300,000 distinct CDR3 sequences, about 7% of them detected once, and roughly 0.9% sits in the top ten. The sequencing here drew on CD4+ T cells sorted from PBMCs, taken 15 days after the yellow fever booster vaccination. The source is a man younger than 45 who received the YFV17D yellow fever vaccine. Both conserved end residues are part of each CDR3. The order of the fields is clone size, V gene, D gene, J gene, CDR3 protein, CDR3 DNA. A D gene is named only where the DNA matches it firmly. Size is stated for part of the rows, as once, few or many counts, or as a class when the clone is expanded.

size: many
V: TRBV20-1
D: NA
J: TRBJ1-2
CDR3: CSAIKPGRYGYTF
DNA: TGCAGTGCTATCAAGCCGGGACGCTATGGCTACACCTTC

size: NA
V: TRBV19
D: TRBD1
J: TRBJ1-5
CDR3: CASSPEDRGNQPQHF
DNA: TGTGCCAGTAGTCCTGAGGACAGGGGCAATCAGCCCCAGCATTTT

size: few
V: TRBV7-8
D: NA
J: TRBJ1-1
CDR3: CASSLGQEAFF
DNA: TGTGCCAGCAGCTTAGGACAGGAAGCTTTCTTT

size: few
V: TRBV5-6
D: NA
J: TRBJ2-5
CDR3: CASSPGVAEETQYF
DNA: TGTGCCAGCAGCCCCGGGGTAGCGGAAGAGACCCAGTACTTC

size: few
V: TRBV7-9
D: TRBD1
J: TRBJ2-6
CDR3: CASSLEVRGTHLTF
DNA: TGTGCCAGCAGCTTAGAGGTCAGGGGGACCCACCTGACTTTC

size: NA
V: TRBV12-3/TRBV12-4
D: NA
J: TRBJ1-6
CDR3: CASSLAQGVNSPLHF
DNA: TGTGCCAGCAGTTTAGCTCAGGGCGTAAATTCACCCCTCCACTTT

size: NA
V: TRBV18
D: TRBD1
J: TRBJ2-1
CDR3: CASSRGGARYNEQFF
DNA: TGTGCCAGCTCACGAGGGGGCGCTCGGTACAATGAGCAGTTCTTC

size: few
V: TRBV29-1
D: NA
J: TRBJ1-2
CDR3: CSVEVRAGSYGYTF
DNA: TGCAGCGTTGAAGTCAGGGCGGGGAGCTATGGCTACACCTTC

size: many
V: TRBV7-2
D: NA
J: TRBJ2-3
CDR3: CASSLSGPTDTQYF
DNA: TGTGCCAGCAGCTTGTCCGGGCCCACAGATACGCAGTATTTT

size: NA
V: TRBV6-5
D: NA
J: TRBJ2-3
CDR3: CASSYSRNTDTQYF
DNA: TGTGCCAGCAGTTACTCGAGAAACACAGATACGCAGTATTTT

size: NA
V: TRBV3-1
D: NA
J: TRBJ2-3
CDR3: CASSQVQGTQYF
DNA: TGTGCCAGCAGCCAGGTTCAGGGAACGCAGTATTTT

size: many
V: TRBV20-1
D: NA
J: TRBJ2-5
CDR3: CSARVGVGVETQYF
DNA: TGCAGTGCTAGAGTGGGGGTAGGGGTTGAGACCCAGTACTTC

size: many
V: TRBV10-3
D: TRBD2
J: TRBJ2-3
CDR3: CAISEPTSGSADTQYF
DNA: TGTGCCATCAGTGAGCCGACTAGCGGGAGTGCAGATACGCAGTATTTT

size: many
V: TRBV2
D: NA
J: TRBJ1-4
CDR3: CASSLNEKLFF
DNA: TGTGCCAGCAGCCTTAATGAAAAACTGTTTTTT

size: many
V: TRBV6-2/TRBV6-3
D: TRBD2
J: TRBJ2-1
CDR3: CASSQTSGVDNEQFF
DNA: TGTGCCAGCAGTCAGACTAGCGGGGTGGACAATGAGCAGTTCTTC

size: NA
V: TRBV9
D: NA
J: TRBJ2-1
CDR3: CASSVGRGTYNEQFF
DNA: TGTGCCAGCAGCGTAGGACGAGGAACCTACAATGAGCAGTTCTTC

size: many
V: TRBV7-8
D: NA
J: TRBJ2-1
CDR3: CASSPTLNEQFF
DNA: TGTGCCAGCAGCCCGACCCTCAATGAGCAGTTCTTC

size: many
V: TRBV12-3/TRBV12-4
D: NA
J: TRBJ2-6
CDR3: CASSLGLPGANVLTF
DNA: TGTGCCAGCAGTTTGGGCCTTCCGGGGGCCAACGTCCTGACTTTC

size: NA
V: TRBV3-1
D: TRBD2
J: TRBJ2-3
CDR3: CASSQDRDYTQVTQYF
DNA: TGTGCCAGCAGCCAAGACCGGGACTATACACAGGTTACGCAGTATTTT

size: few
V: TRBV25-1
D: TRBD2
J: TRBJ2-5
CDR3: CASSPRSGRQETQYF
DNA: TGTGCCAGCAGCCCCAGGAGCGGGAGGCAAGAGACCCAGTACTTC

size: few
V: TRBV7-9
D: NA
J: TRBJ2-5
CDR3: CASSRRALQETQYF
DNA: TGTGCCAGCAGCCGACGGGCCCTCCAAGAGACCCAGTACTTC

size: many
V: TRBV29-1
D: NA
J: TRBJ2-7
CDR3: CSVPSNTIPYEQYF
DNA: TGCAGCGTGCCCTCCAACACCATTCCCTACGAGCAGTACTTC

size: NA
V: TRBV4-2
D: TRBD2
J: TRBJ2-1
CDR3: CASSQPTSSGEQFF
DNA: TGTGCCAGCAGCCAGCCGACTAGCTCGGGGGAGCAGTTCTTC

size: many
V: TRBV7-6
D: TRBD2
J: TRBJ2-3
CDR3: CASSSRPSTSEFTDTQYF
DNA: TGTGCCAGCAGCTCCCGCCCATCGACTAGCGAGTTCACAGATACGCAGTATTTT

size: few
V: TRBV4-3
D: TRBD2
J: TRBJ2-2
CDR3: CASSQELREAGELFF
DNA: TGCGCCAGCAGCCAAGAGTTGCGGGAGGCCGGGGAGCTGTTTTTT

size: many
V: TRBV12-3/TRBV12-4
D: TRBD1
J: TRBJ2-5
CDR3: CASSPRYSRQGAGTQYF
DNA: TGTGCCAGCAGTCCCCGATACAGCCGACAGGGAGCTGGGACCCAGTACTTC

size: NA
V: TRBV6-5
D: NA
J: TRBJ1-3
CDR3: CASSYSRYRDSGNTIYF
DNA: TGTGCCAGCAGTTACTCACGGTACAGGGACTCTGGAAACACCATATATTTT

size: few
V: TRBV20-1
D: NA
J: TRBJ2-7
CDR3: CSARKSGQLVGEQYF
DNA: TGCAGTGCTAGGAAAAGCGGCCAACTTGTTGGGGAGCAGTACTTC

size: many
V: TRBV7-6
D: NA
J: TRBJ2-1
CDR3: CASSSSHLLGEQFF
DNA: TGTGCCAGCAGCTCAAGCCACCTTTTGGGTGAGCAGTTCTTC

size: NA
V: TRBV20-1
D: TRBD2
J: TRBJ2-1
CDR3: CSSTLAGVDEQFF
DNA: TGCAGTTCAACACTAGCGGGCGTAGATGAGCAGTTCTTC

size: NA
V: TRBV4-3
D: NA
J: TRBJ2-6
CDR3: CASSQGVGGANVLTF
DNA: TGCGCCAGCAGCCAAGGAGTAGGCGGGGCCAACGTCCTGACTTTC

size: many
V: TRBV7-9
D: NA
J: TRBJ2-5
CDR3: CASSLRPDYEGTQYF
DNA: TGTGCCAGCAGCTTAAGGCCGGATTATGAGGGGACCCAGTACTTC

size: many
V: TRBV7-9
D: TRBD1
J: TRBJ2-5
CDR3: CASRRQGGETQYF
DNA: TGTGCCAGCAGGCGACAGGGCGGGGAGACCCAGTACTTC

size: NA
V: TRBV6-5
D: NA
J: TRBJ2-7
CDR3: CASSYRESGYEQYF
DNA: TGTGCCAGCAGTTACCGGGAGAGCGGATACGAGCAGTACTTC

size: NA
V: TRBV7-2
D: TRBD1
J: TRBJ1-5
CDR3: CASSTRTGRSHQPQHF
DNA: TGTGCCAGCAGCACCAGGACAGGACGATCACATCAGCCCCAGCATTTT

size: many
V: TRBV5-1
D: TRBD1
J: TRBJ2-1
CDR3: CASSLDRGSNEQFF
DNA: TGCGCCAGCAGTCTGGACAGGGGGTCCAATGAGCAGTTCTTC

size: NA
V: TRBV9
D: NA
J: TRBJ2-5
CDR3: CGSSVAPGAQETQYF
DNA: TGTGGCAGCAGCGTAGCGCCTGGGGCACAAGAGACCCAGTACTTC

size: many
V: TRBV12-3/TRBV12-4
D: TRBD2
J: TRBJ2-1
CDR3: CASSFTSGRAQFF
DNA: TGTGCCAGCAGTTTCACTAGCGGGAGGGCCCAGTTCTTC

size: many
V: TRBV5-5
D: TRBD1
J: TRBJ2-1
CDR3: CASSFSWTGWINEQFF
DNA: TGTGCCAGCAGCTTCTCCTGGACAGGATGGATTAATGAGCAGTTCTTC

size: NA
V: TRBV10-3
D: NA
J: TRBJ2-5
CDR3: CAIRGQGGETQYF
DNA: TGTGCCATCAGAGGGCAGGGTGGAGAGACCCAGTACTTC

size: few
V: TRBV20-1
D: NA
J: TRBJ2-3
CDR3: CSARLLTSTDTQYF
DNA: TGCAGTGCTAGATTGCTAACTAGCACAGATACGCAGTATTTT

size: NA
V: TRBV30
D: NA
J: TRBJ2-7
CDR3: CAWSVGVGTYEQYF
DNA: TGTGCCTGGAGTGTTGGGGTTGGCACCTACGAGCAGTACTTC

size: many
V: TRBV20-1
D: NA
J: TRBJ2-1
CDR3: CSASPGIPPREQFF
DNA: TGCAGTGCTAGTCCCGGTATACCCCCTCGGGAGCAGTTCTTC

size: NA
V: TRBV11-2
D: NA
J: TRBJ2-3
CDR3: CASSLDTRDTQYF
DNA: TGTGCCAGCAGCTTAGATACCCGGGATACGCAGTATTTT

size: NA
V: TRBV27
D: NA
J: TRBJ2-7
CDR3: CASTSRASYEQYF
DNA: TGTGCCAGCACTTCGCGTGCCTCCTACGAGCAGTACTTC